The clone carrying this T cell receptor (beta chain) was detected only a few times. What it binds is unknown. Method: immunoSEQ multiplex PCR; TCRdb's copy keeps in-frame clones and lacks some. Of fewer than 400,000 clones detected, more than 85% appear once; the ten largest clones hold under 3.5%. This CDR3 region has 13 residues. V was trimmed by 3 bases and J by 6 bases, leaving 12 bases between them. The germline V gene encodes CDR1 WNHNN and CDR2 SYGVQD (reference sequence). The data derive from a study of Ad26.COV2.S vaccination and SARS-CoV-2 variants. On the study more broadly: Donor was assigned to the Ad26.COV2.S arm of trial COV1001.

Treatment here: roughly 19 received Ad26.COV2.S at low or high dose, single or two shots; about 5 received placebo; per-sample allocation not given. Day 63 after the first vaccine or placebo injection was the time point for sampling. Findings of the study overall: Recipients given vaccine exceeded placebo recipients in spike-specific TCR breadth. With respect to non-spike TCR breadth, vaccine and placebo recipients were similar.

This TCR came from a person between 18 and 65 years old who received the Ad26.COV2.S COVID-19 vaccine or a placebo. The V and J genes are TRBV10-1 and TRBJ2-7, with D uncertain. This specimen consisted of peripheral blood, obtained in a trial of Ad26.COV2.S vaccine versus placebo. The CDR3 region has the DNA TGCGCCAGCAGTGAAGTAATGAGTTCCGAGCAGTACTTC. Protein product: CASSEVMSSEQYF.